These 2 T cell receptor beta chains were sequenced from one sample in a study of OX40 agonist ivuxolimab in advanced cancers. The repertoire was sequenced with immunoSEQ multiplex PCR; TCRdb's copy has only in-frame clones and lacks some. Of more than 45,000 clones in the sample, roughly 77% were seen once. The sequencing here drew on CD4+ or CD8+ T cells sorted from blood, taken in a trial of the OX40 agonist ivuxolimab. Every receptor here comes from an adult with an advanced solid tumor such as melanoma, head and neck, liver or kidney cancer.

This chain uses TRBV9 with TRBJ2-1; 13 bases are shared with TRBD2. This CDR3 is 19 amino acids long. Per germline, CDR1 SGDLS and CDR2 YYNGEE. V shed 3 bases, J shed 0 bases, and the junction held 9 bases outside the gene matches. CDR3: CASSASGLAGSGSYNEQFF. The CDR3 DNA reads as TGTGCCAGCAGCGCCTCGGGACTAGCGGGATCCGGCTCCTACAATGAGCAGTTCTTC. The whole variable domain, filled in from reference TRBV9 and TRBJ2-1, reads DSGVTQTPKHLITATGQRVTLRCSPRSGDLSVYWYQQSLDQGLQFLIQYYNGEERAKGNILERFSAQQFPDLHSELNLSSLELGDSALYFCASSASGLAGSGSYNEQFFGPGTRLTVL.

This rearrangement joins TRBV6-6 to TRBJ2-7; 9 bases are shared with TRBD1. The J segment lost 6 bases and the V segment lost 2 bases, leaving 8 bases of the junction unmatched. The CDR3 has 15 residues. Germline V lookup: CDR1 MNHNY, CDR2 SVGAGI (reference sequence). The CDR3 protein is CASSYGTGQGGEQYF. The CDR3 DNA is TGTGCCAGCAGTTACGGGACGGGACAGGGTGGCGAGCAGTACTTC.